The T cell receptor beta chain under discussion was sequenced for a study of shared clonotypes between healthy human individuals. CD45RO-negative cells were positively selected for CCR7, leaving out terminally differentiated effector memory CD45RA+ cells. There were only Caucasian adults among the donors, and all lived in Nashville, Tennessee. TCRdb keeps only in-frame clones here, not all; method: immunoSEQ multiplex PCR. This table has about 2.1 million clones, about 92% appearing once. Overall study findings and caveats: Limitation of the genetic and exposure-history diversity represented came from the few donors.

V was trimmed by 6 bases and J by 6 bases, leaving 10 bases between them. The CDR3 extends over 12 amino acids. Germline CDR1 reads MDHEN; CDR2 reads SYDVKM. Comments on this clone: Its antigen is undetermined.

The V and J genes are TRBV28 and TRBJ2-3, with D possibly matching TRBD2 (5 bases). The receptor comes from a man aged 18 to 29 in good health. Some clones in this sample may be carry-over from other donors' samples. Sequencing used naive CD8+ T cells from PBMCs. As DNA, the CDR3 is TGTGCCAGCAGCCCGGACTGGGATACGCAGTATTTT. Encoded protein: CASSPDWDTQYF.